This T cell receptor (beta chain) emerged from a study of shared clonotypes between healthy human individuals. TCRdb's table, derived via immunoSEQ multiplex PCR, lists solely in-frame clones and lacks some. This sample yields a few million clones, of which just over 90% are seen a single time; about 0.39% belongs to the top ten. In regard to this clone: The antigen is undetermined.

Study observations and caveats: Clonotypes which were not shared had lower generation probabilities than clonotypes that all four donors shared. The sampled material consisted only of blood, and tissue repertoires are likely to differ. Clonotype sharing among donors likely depends on sequencing depth.

This CDR3 is 14 amino acids long. V was trimmed by 8 bases and J by 0 bases, leaving 11 bases between them. Germline CDR1 reads MNHNS; CDR2 reads SASEGT. Input material: naive CD4+ T cells from PBMCs. Subset in this sample: CD45RA+ positively selected. This receptor was identified in a man between 18 and 29 years old in good health. Some clones in this sample may be carry-over from other donors' samples. V and J are TRBV6-1 and TRBJ2-1; tentative D call: TRBD2 (5 bases). CDR3 in amino acids: CASYEGSSYNEQFF. The CDR3 coding sequence is TGTGCCAGCTATGAAGGGAGCTCCTACAATGAGCAGTTCTTC.